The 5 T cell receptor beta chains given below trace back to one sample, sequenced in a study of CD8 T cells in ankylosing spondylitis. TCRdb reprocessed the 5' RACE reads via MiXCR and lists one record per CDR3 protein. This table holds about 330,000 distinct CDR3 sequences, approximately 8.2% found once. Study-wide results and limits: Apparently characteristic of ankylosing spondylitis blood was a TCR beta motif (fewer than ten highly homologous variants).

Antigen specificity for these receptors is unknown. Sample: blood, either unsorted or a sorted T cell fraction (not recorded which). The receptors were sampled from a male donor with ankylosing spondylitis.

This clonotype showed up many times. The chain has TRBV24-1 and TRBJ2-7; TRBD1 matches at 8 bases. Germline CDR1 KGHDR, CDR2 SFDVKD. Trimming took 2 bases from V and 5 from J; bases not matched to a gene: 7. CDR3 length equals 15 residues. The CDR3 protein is CATSDYGRGQNEQYF. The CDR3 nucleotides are TGTGCCACCAGTGATTATGGCAGGGGGCAAAACGAGCAGTACTTC.

In DNA form, the CDR3 reads TGTGCCAGCAGTACAAGACAGGGTGGTAGCACTGAAGCTTTCTTT. Translated, it gives CASSTRQGGSTEAFF. This chain joins TRBV12-3 or TRBV12-4 and TRBJ1-1; 7 bases map to TRBD1. The CDR3 has 15 amino acids. The V gene end was trimmed by 5 bases and the J gene end by 4 bases; junction bases not matched to a gene: 10.

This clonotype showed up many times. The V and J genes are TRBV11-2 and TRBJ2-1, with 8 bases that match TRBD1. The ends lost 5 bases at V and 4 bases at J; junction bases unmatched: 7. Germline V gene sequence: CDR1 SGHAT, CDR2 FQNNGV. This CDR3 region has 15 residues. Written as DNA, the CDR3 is TGTGCCAGCAGCCTGGGACAGGTTAGGTACAATGAGCAGTTCTTC. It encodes CASSLGQVRYNEQFF.

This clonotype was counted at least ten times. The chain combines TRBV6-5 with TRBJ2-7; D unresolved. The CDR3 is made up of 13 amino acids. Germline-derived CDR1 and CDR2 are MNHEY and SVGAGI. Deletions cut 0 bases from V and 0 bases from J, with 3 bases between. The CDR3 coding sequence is TGTGCCAGCAGTTACTCGGACTCCTACGAGCAGTACTTC. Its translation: CASSYSDSYEQYF.

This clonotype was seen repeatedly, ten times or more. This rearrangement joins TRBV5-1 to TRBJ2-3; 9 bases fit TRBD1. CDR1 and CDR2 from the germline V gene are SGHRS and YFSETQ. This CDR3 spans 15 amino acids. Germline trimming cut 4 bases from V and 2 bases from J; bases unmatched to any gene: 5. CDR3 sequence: CASSPTGGYTDTQYF. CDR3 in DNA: TGCGCCAGCAGCCCGACAGGGGGGTACACAGATACGCAGTATTTT.